The 24 T cell receptor beta chains presented below share a single source sample, sequenced in a study of blood T cells in healthy people across ages. Primed by a sample-barcoded 5' primer and a J-beta primer mix, a second PCR proceeded for about 6 to 12 cycles. Using its own MiXCR run on the 5' RACE reads, TCRdb lists one record per CDR3 protein. The data show 1.5 million to 2 million distinct CDR3 sequences, about 28% seen once. Source material: blood. The receptors were sampled from a woman aged 25 to 39 in good health.

The CDR3 sequence: CASGGGATYNEQFF. The DNA of the CDR3 is TGTGCCAGCGGCGGAGGGGCCACCTACAATGAGCAGTTCTTC. The genes are TRBV9 and TRBJ2-1; the D gene is possibly TRBD2 (6 bases). Trimming pared 7 bases from V and 2 bases from J, leaving 13 bases between. CDR3 length equals 14 residues. The germline CDR1 and CDR2 sequences are SGDLS and YYNGEE.

This chain joins TRBV24-1 and TRBJ2-1, with 7 bases lining up with TRBD2. CDR1 and CDR2 from the germline V gene are KGHDR and SFDVKD. This CDR3 region has 15 residues. V gave up 5 bases and J gave up 5 bases; unmatched junction bases: 8. CDR3 bases: TGTGCCACCAGTGCCCCTCGCGGGAGCAACAATGAGCAGTTCTTC. Its translation: CATSAPRGSNNEQFF.

The chain has TRBV27 and TRBJ2-7; 7 bases map to TRBD2. The junction had 8 bases not matched to a gene; V was cut back by 6 bases and J by 6 bases. The length of the CDR3 is 13 residues. Germline V lookup: CDR1 MNHEY, CDR2 SMNVEV (reference sequence). The CDR3 nucleotides read TGTGCCAGCAGCCTGGGACTAAGCTGCGAGCAGTACTTC. It specifies CASSLGLSCEQYF.

The rearrangement links TRBV29-1 to TRBJ2-1; 7 positions match TRBD1. From germline, CDR1 is SQVTM and CDR2 ANQGSEA. V gave up 7 bases and J gave up 8 bases; unmatched junction bases: 8. The CDR3 has 12 residues. The CDR3 reads CSGIRDSDEQFF. For the CDR3, the DNA is TGCAGCGGGATCCGGGACAGCGATGAGCAGTTCTTC.

As to this clonotype: Possible read error: a much larger clone is one base away. The chain has TRBV20-1 and TRBJ2-7; 8 bases map to TRBD1. This CDR3 contains 15 residues. The germline CDR1 and CDR2 sequences are DFQATT and SNEGSKA (reference sequence). The J segment lost 2 bases and the V segment lost 7 bases, leaving 13 bases of the junction unmatched. CDR3 DNA sequence: TGCAGTGTTAAAGGCGGAGGACAGGGTACCTACGAGCAGTACTTC. This encodes CSVKGGGQGTYEQYF.

This clonotype came up a few times. This sequence joins TRBV27 and TRBJ2-7; 7 nucleotides line up with TRBD2. The germline V gene has CDR1 MNHEY and CDR2 SMNVEV (reference sequence). The trim removed 5 bases at V and 2 bases at J, leaving 6 bases unmatched. The CDR3 has 14 residues. In DNA form, the CDR3 reads TGTGCCAGCAGTCAAGCGGGACTAACCTACGAGCAGTACTTC. Amino acid sequence: CASSQAGLTYEQYF.

Worth noting for this clonotype: A junction end diverges from the germline sequence, so it may reflect a read error. This sequence joins TRBV5-6 and TRBJ2-7; D may be TRBD2 (6 bases). From germline, CDR1 is SGHDT and CDR2 YYEEEE. There are 14 residues in the CDR3. The CDR3 spells CTSSPLREPYEQYF. The CDR3, as DNA: TGTACCAGCAGCCCATTACGGGAGCCCTACGAGCAGTACTTC. Filled out from reference TRBV5-6 and TRBJ2-7, the complete variable domain reads DAGVTQSPTHLIKTRGQQVTLRCSPKSGHDTVSWYQQALGQGPQFIFQYYEEEERQRGNFPDRFSGHQFPNYSSELNVNALLLGDSALYLCTSSPLREPYEQYFGPGTRLTVT.

This chain uses TRBV7-9 with TRBJ1-2; unclear D gene. CDR1 is SEHNR and CDR2 is FQNEAQ in the germline V gene (reference sequence). CDR3 size: 14 residues. The ends were cut back, 2 bases at V and 4 bases at J, with 11 bases in the middle. As DNA, the CDR3 is TGTGCCAGCAGCTTATCGGGCGGGATCTATGGCTACACCTTC. This encodes CASSLSGGIYGYTF. Filled out from reference TRBV7-9 and TRBJ1-2, the complete variable domain reads DTGVSQNPRHKITKRGQNVTFRCDPISEHNRLYWYRQTLGQGPEFLTYFQNEAQLEKSRLLSDRFSAERPKGSFSTLEIQRTEQGDSAMYLCASSLSGGIYGYTFGSGTRLTVV.

The chain combines TRBV6-6 with TRBJ1-1; no firm D call. V was cut by 6 bases and J by 2 bases, with 13 bases left in between. Per germline, CDR1 MNHNY and CDR2 SVGAGI (reference sequence). This CDR3 spans 14 amino acids. CDR3 in DNA: TGTGCCAGCAGCTCACAGAGGCTAAACACTGAAGCTTTCTTT. As protein: CASSSQRLNTEAFF.

The chain is built from TRBV20-1 and TRBJ2-1; 13 bases agree with TRBD2. The CDR3 runs 19 residues. The trim removed 3 bases at V and 0 bases at J, leaving 11 bases unmatched. Per germline, CDR1 DFQATT and CDR2 SNEGSKA (reference sequence). CDR3 amino acids: CSASSSEWTSGSSYNEQFF. Written as DNA, the CDR3 is TGCAGTGCTAGTTCCAGTGAATGGACTAGCGGGAGCTCCTACAATGAGCAGTTCTTC.

This clonotype came up many times. The chain joins TRBV6-5 to TRBJ1-4; tentatively, D is TRBD1 (5 bases). Per the germline V gene, CDR1 is MNHEY and CDR2 is SVGAGI. V shed 7 bases and J shed 7 bases, with 16 bases lying between them. The CDR3 is made up of 14 amino acids. The CDR3 coding sequence is TGTGCCAGCAAAGAACTGGGACGGTCTGAAAAACTGTTTTTT. This translates into CASKELGRSEKLFF.

The chain joins TRBV15 to TRBJ2-7; perhaps TRBD2 as D (6 bases). V was shortened by 0 bases and J by 4 bases, with 7 bases between the two germline ends. This CDR3 spans 13 amino acids. Germline V gives CDR1 LNHNV, CDR2 YYDKDF (reference sequence). The CDR3 protein is CATSREAGYEQYF. The CDR3 DNA reads as TGTGCCACCAGCAGAGAGGCGGGGTACGAGCAGTACTTC. Complete variable domain (other parts from reference TRBV15 and TRBJ2-7): DAMVIQNPRYQVTQFGKPVTLSCSQTLNHNVMYWYQQKSSQAPKLLFHYYDKDFNNEADTPDNFQSRRPNTSFCFLDIRSPGLGDTAMYLCATSREAGYEQYFGPGTRLTVT.

V gene TRBV28 combines with J gene TRBJ2-7; D possibly matches TRBD1 or TRBD2 (5 bases each). Germline loops: CDR1 MDHEN, CDR2 SYDVKM. CDR3 length equals 10 residues. Trimming removed 9 bases from V and 7 bases from J, with 10 bases in between. The CDR3 DNA sequence: TGTGCCAGACTTGGGGGTGAGCAGTACTTC. It encodes CARLGGEQYF. Full variable domain (missing parts from reference TRBV28 and TRBJ2-7): DVKVTQSSRYLVKRTGEKVFLECVQDMDHENMFWYRQDPGLGLRLIYFSYDVKMKEKGDIPEGYSVSREKKERFSLILESASTNQTSMYLCARLGGEQYFGPGTRLTVT.

This clonotype was picked up a small number of times. This rearrangement joins TRBV29-1 to TRBJ2-3, with D hard to call. CDR1 and CDR2 from the germline V gene are SQVTM and ANQGSEA. Trimming took 4 bases from V and 0 from J, leaving 8 bases between them. The CDR3 has 13 amino acids. CDR3 coding DNA: TGCAGCGTTGTCACTTCTAGCACAGATACGCAGTATTTT. This gives the protein CSVVTSSTDTQYF.

The chain joins TRBV11-2 to TRBJ2-7; D might be TRBD2 (5 bases). The ends were cut back, 6 bases at V and 7 bases at J, with 16 bases in the middle. Germline CDR1 and CDR2: SGHAT and FQNNGV. CDR3 size: 13 residues. As DNA, the CDR3 is TGTGCCAGCAGGCTTGGACTGTACAATGAGCAGTACTTC. It translates to CASRLGLYNEQYF.

This clonotype has a handful of counts. V is TRBV12-3 or TRBV12-4 and J is TRBJ1-2, with D possibly TRBD1 on 5 matching bases. The CDR3 spans 15 residues. With 2 bases removed from V and 5 bases from J, the gap between germline ends came to 15 bases. The CDR3 region has the DNA TGTGCCAGCAGTTTACCCGCTAAGGGGTGGTATGGCTACACCTTC. Translated, it gives CASSLPAKGWYGYTF.

Ten or more counts support this clonotype. The J gene is TRBJ1-2, the V gene TRBV6-5; D is ambiguous. V was shortened by 6 bases and J by 8 bases, with 10 bases between the two germline ends. The CDR3 has 11 amino acids. Germline V gives CDR1 MNHEY, CDR2 SVGAGI. CDR3 DNA: TGTGCCAGCAGGACGGAGTTCGGCTACACCTTC. Encoded protein: CASRTEFGYTF.

This clonotype was found a few times. The genes are TRBV7-2 and TRBJ2-1, with D possibly being TRBD2 (5 bases). This CDR3 has 14 amino acids. Germline CDR1 is SGHTA and CDR2 is FQGNSA. V was trimmed by 5 bases and J by 0 bases, leaving 8 bases between them. The CDR3 sequence is CASSADYSYNEQFF. In nucleotides, the CDR3 is TGTGCCAGCAGCGCTGACTACTCCTACAATGAGCAGTTCTTC. Based on the CDR3 plus reference TRBV7-2 and TRBJ2-1, the full variable domain is GAGVSQSPSNKVTEKGKDVELRCDPISGHTALYWYRQSLGQGLEFLIYFQGNSAPDKSGLPSDRFSAERTGGSVSTLTIQRTQQEDSAVYLCASSADYSYNEQFFGPGTRLTVL.

The CDR3 loop is CASSSRGGQRNTEAFF. The DNA for the CDR3 is TGTGCCAGCAGCTCGAGGGGAGGCCAGAGGAACACTGAAGCTTTCTTT. V is TRBV7-2 and J is TRBJ1-1, with D maybe TRBD1 (5 bases). The CDR3 runs to 16 residues. Per germline, CDR1 SGHTA and CDR2 FQGNSA. V gave up 4 bases and J gave up 1 base, with 16 bases separating them.

The J gene is TRBJ2-1, the V gene TRBV6-6; 7 bases align to TRBD1. Germline trimming cut 2 bases from V and 7 bases from J; bases unmatched to any gene: 2. Germline loops: CDR1 MNHNY, CDR2 SVGAGI (reference sequence). The CDR3 spans 13 residues. The CDR3 coding sequence is TGTGCCAGCAGTTACATGGGACAGAATGAGCAGTTCTTC. It specifies CASSYMGQNEQFF.

This clonotype was detected ten times or more. This chain links TRBV5-1 with TRBJ1-2, with a weak D call TRBD1 (5 bases). There are 14 residues in the CDR3. In germline, CDR1 is SGHRS, CDR2 YFSETQ. V gave up 4 bases and J gave up 6 bases, with 16 bases separating them. The CDR3 nucleotides read TGCGCCAGCAGCCTCCGAGGGACTCCGGATGGCTACACCTTC. Translated: CASSLRGTPDGYTF.

This sequence joins TRBV29-1 and TRBJ1-1; no reliable D call. This CDR3 has 11 residues. In germline, CDR1 is SQVTM, CDR2 ANQGSEA. Deletions cut 4 bases from V and 5 bases from J, with 8 bases between. The CDR3 nucleotides read TGCAGCGTTGCGGGCCAGACTGAAGCTTTCTTT. Amino acids: CSVAGQTEAFF.

This clonotype was seen only a few times. CDR3 protein: CASSMNIQDNEKLFF. The CDR3 DNA is TGCGCCAGCAGTATGAATATCCAGGATAATGAAAAACTGTTTTTT. The chain carries TRBV5-1 and TRBJ1-4; D not certain. This CDR3 has 15 residues. V lost 5 bases and J 4 bases, leaving 15 bases between the germline ends. Germline CDR1 is SGHRS and CDR2 is YFSETQ. Drawing the rest from reference TRBV5-1 and TRBJ1-4, the complete variable domain is KAGVTQTPRYLIKTRGQQVTLSCSPISGHRSVSWYQQTPGQGLQFLFEYFSETQRNKGNFPGRFSGRQFSNSRSEMNVSTLELGDSALYLCASSMNIQDNEKLFFGSGTQLSVL.

This clonotype was seen more than once but under ten times. This rearrangement joins TRBV12-3 or TRBV12-4 to TRBJ2-1; 12 positions match TRBD2. The CDR3 spans 15 residues. The V and J ends lost 5 bases and 8 bases, in that order; junction bases with no gene match: 7. The CDR3 region is CASSPRLAGVYEQFF. CDR3 bases: TGTGCCAGCAGTCCCCGACTAGCGGGAGTCTATGAGCAGTTCTTC.